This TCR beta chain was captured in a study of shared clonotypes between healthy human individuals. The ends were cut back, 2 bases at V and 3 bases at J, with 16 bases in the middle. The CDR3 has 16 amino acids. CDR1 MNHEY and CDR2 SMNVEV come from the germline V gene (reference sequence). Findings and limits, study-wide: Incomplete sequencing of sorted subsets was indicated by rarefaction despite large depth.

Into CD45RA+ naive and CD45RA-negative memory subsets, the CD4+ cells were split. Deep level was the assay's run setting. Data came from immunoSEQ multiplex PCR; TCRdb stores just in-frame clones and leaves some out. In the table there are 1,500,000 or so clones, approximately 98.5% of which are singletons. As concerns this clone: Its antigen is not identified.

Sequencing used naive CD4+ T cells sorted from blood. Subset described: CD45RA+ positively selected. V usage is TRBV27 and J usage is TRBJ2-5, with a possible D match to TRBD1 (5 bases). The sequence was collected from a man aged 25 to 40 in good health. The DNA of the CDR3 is TGTGCCAGCAGTTTACGACAACCATCAGGGAAAGAGACCCAGTACTTC. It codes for CASSLRQPSGKETQYF.